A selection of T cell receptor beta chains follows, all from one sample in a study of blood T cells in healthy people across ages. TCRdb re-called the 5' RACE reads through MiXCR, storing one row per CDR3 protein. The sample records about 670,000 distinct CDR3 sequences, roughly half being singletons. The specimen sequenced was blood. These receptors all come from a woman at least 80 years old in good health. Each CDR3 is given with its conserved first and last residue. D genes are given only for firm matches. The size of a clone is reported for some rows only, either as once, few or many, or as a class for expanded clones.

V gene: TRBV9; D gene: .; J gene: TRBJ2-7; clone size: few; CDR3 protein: CASSGAREADEQYF; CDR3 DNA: TGTGCCAGCAGCGGAGCTAGAGAAGCCGACGAGCAGTACTTC
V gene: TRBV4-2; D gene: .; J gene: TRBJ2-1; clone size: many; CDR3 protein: CASSLGGDFNEQFF; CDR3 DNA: TGTGCCAGCAGCCTTGGGGGAGACTTCAATGAGCAGTTCTTC
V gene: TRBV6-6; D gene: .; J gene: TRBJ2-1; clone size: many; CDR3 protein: CASTGLSWGNNEQFF; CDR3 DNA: TGTGCCAGCACGGGGCTGTCGTGGGGGAACAATGAGCAGTTCTTC
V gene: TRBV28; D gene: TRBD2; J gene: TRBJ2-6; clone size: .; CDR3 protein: CASTPLRTSGLSGANVLTF; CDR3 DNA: TGTGCCAGCACCCCCCTGCGGACTAGCGGGCTCTCTGGGGCCAACGTCCTGACTTTC
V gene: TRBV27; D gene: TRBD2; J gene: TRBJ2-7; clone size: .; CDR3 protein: CASSLGRGGYEQYF; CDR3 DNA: TGTGCCAGCAGTTTAGGGAGGGGAGGTTACGAGCAGTACTTC
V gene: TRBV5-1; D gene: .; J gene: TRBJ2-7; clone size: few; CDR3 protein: CASSWGPDNSYEQYF; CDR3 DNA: TGCGCCAGCAGCTGGGGCCCTGATAACTCCTACGAGCAGTACTTC
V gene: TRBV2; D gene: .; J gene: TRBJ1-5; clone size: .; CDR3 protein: CASNDVYSNQPQHF; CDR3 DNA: TGTGCCAGCAATGACGTTTATAGCAATCAGCCCCAGCATTTT
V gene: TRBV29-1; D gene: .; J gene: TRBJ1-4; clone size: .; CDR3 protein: CSVVGSATNEKLFF; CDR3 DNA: TGCAGCGTTGTTGGGTCTGCAACTAATGAAAAACTGTTTTTT
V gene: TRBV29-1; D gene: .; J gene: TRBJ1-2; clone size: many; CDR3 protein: CSVGGLKGNYGYTF; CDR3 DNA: TGCAGCGTTGGAGGACTTAAGGGGAACTATGGCTACACCTTC
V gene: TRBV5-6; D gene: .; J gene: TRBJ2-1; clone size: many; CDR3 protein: CASSLGRYVGNEQFF; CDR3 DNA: TGTGCCAGCAGCTTGGGGAGGTACGTCGGCAATGAGCAGTTCTTC
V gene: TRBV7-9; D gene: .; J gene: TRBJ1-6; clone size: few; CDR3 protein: CASSLGQTHSPLHF; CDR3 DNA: TGTGCCAGCAGCTTAGGCCAGACTCATTCACCCCTCCACTTT
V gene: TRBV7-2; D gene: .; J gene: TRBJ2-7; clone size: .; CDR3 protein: CASSLDIASQYF; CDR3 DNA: TGTGCCAGCAGCTTAGATATAGCCTCGCAGTACTTC
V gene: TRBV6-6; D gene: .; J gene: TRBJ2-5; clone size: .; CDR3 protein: CASSARSAQETQYF; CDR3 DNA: TGTGCCAGCAGCGCCCGGTCAGCCCAAGAGACCCAGTACTTC
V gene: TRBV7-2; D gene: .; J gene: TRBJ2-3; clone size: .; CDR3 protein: CASTLNGHHTDTQYF; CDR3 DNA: TGTGCCAGCACCTTGAACGGGCACCACACAGATACGCAGTATTTT
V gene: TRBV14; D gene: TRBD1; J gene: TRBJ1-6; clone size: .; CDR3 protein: CASSLRQGKSPLHF; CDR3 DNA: TGTGCCAGCAGCCTTAGACAGGGTAAATCACCCCTCCACTTT
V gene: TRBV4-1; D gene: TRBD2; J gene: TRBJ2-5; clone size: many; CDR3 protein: CASSQEAHSLSGAQYF; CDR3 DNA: TGCGCCAGCAGCCAAGAGGCACACTCTCTAAGCGGGGCCCAGTACTTC
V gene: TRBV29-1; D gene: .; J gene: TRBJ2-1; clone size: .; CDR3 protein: CSAILVGVDNEQFF; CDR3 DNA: TGCAGCGCGATACTAGTGGGAGTTGATAATGAGCAGTTCTTC
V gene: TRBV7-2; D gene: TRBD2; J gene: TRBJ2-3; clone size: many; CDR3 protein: CASSPGLAGVTDTQYF; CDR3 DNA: TGTGCCAGCAGCCCGGGACTAGCGGGGGTTACAGATACGCAGTATTTT
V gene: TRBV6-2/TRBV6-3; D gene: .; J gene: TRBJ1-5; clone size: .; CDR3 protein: CASSSRQHSNQPQHF; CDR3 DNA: TGTGCCAGCAGTTCCAGACAGCATAGCAATCAGCCCCAGCATTTT
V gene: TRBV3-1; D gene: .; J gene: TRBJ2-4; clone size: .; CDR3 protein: CASSQIENIQYF; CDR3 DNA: TGTGCCAGCAGCCAGATAGAAAACATTCAGTACTTC
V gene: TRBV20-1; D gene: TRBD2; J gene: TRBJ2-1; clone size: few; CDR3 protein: CSASGGAMDNEQFF; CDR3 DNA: TGCAGTGCTAGCGGGGGGGCCATGGACAATGAGCAGTTCTTC
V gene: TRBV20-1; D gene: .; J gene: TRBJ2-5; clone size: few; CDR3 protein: CSATGRQETQYF; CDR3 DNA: TGCAGTGCTACCGGTCGTCAAGAGACCCAGTACTTC
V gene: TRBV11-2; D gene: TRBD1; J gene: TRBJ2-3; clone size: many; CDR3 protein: CASSLDQGADTQYF; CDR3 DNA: TGTGCCAGCAGCTTAGATCAGGGGGCAGATACGCAGTATTTT
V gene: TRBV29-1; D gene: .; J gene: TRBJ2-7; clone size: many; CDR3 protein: CSVMGVASRRTYEQYF; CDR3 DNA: TGCAGCGTAATGGGGGTCGCGTCCCGACGAACCTACGAGCAGTACTTC
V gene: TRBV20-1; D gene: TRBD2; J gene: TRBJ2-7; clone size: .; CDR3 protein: CSAYSSGGRYEQYF; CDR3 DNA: TGCAGTGCTTACTCTAGCGGGGGGCGCTACGAGCAGTACTTC
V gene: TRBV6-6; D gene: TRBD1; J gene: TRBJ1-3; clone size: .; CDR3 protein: CASTAGQFSGNTIYF; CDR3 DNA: TGTGCCAGCACCGCGGGACAGTTCTCTGGAAACACCATATATTTT
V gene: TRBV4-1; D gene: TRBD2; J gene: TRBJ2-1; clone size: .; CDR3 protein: CASCFLPTGSSGVYEQFF; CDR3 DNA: TGCGCCAGCTGCTTCCTTCCAACCGGGTCTAGCGGGGTCTATGAGCAGTTCTTC
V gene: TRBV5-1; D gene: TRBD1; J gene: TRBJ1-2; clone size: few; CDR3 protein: CASSLGQGASSGYTF; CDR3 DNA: TGCGCCAGCAGCTTGGGTCAGGGGGCCTCGTCTGGCTACACCTTC
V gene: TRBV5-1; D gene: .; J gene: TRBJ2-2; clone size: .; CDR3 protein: CASSLRRVNTGELFF; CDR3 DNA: TGCGCCAGCAGCTTGAGGCGGGTGAACACCGGGGAGCTGTTTTTT
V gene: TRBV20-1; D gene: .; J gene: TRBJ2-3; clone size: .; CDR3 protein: CSARFSAGRVQYF; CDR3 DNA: TGCAGTGCTAGATTCTCCGCCGGGCGCGTGCAGTATTTT
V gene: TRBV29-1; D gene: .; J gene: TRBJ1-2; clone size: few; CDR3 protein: CSVTLGGAIGYTF; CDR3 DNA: TGCAGCGTGACCCTAGGAGGGGCGATTGGCTACACCTTC
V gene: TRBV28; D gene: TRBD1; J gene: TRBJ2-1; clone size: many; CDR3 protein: CASSFLLGTGGNEQFF; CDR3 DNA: TGTGCCAGCAGTTTCCTGCTTGGGACAGGGGGCAATGAGCAGTTCTTC
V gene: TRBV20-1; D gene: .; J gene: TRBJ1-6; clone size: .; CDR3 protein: CSAAKGGGNSPLHF; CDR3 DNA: TGCAGTGCTGCCAAAGGGGGTGGGAATTCACCCCTCCACTTT
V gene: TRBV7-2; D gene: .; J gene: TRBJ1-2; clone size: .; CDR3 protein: CASSKAGQFYGYTF; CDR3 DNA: TGTGCCAGCAGCAAGGCCGGACAGTTCTATGGCTACACCTTC
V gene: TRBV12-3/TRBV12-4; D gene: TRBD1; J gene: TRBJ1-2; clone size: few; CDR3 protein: CASLLGQEFDYTF; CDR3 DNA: TGTGCCAGCTTACTTGGACAGGAATTCGACTACACCTTC
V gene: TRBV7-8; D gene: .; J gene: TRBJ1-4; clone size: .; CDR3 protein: CASRERTRANEELFF; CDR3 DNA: TGTGCCAGCAGGGAACGGACAAGAGCTAATGAAGAACTGTTTTTT
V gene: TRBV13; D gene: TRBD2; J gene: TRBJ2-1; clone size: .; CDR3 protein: CASSSTTSGGISGEQFF; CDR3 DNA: TGTGCCAGCAGCTCCACAACTAGCGGGGGGATTTCGGGAGAGCAGTTCTTC
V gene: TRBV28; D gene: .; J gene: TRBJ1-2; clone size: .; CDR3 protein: CASRRDIYGYTF; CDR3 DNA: TGTGCCAGCAGGAGGGACATTTACGGCTACACCTTC
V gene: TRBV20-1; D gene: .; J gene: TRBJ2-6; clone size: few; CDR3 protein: CSASTGGANVLTF; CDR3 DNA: TGCAGTGCTAGTACCGGGGGTGCCAACGTCCTGACTTTC
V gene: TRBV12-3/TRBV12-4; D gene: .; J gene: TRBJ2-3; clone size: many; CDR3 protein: CASSSRGNTDTQYF; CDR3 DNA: TGTGCCAGCAGTTCCCGTGGGAACACAGATACGCAGTATTTT
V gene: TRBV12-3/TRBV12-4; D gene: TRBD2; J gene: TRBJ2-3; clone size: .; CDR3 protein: CAGSLAAGRFGDAQYF; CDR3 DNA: TGTGCCGGCAGTTTAGCAGCGGGACGTTTTGGAGATGCGCAGTATTTT
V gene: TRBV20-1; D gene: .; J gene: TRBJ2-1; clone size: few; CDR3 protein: CSARDPVGCEQFF; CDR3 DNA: TGCAGTGCTAGAGATCCGGTGGGGTGTGAGCAGTTCTTC
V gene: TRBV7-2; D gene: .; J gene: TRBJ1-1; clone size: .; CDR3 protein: CASSLGPLNTEAFF; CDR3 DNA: TGTGCCAGCAGCTTAGGGCCTTTGAACACTGAAGCTTTCTTT
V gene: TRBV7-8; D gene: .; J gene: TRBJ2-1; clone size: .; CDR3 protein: CASSHSRRLVPNNEQFF; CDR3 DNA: TGTGCCAGCAGCCACAGTCGTCGACTAGTGCCAAACAATGAGCAGTTCTTC
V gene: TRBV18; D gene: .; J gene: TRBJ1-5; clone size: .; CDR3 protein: CASSPDHGNQPQHF; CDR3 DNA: TGTGCCAGCTCCCCCGATCATGGCAATCAGCCCCAGCATTTT
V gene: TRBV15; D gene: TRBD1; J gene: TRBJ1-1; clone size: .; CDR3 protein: CATSRSPQGAVGTEAFF; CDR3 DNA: TGTGCCACCAGCAGATCACCCCAGGGGGCGGTTGGCACTGAAGCTTTCTTT
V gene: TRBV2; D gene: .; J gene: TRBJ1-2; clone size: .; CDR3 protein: CASKFSGGNGYTF; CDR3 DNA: TGTGCCAGCAAGTTTTCCGGCGGTAATGGCTACACCTTC
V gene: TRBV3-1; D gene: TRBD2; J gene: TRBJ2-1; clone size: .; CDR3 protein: CASSQGTSGRGEQFF; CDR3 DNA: TGTGCCAGCAGCCAAGGGACTAGCGGGAGAGGCGAGCAGTTCTTC
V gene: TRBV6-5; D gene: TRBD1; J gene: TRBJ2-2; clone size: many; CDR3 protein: CASSYSPGQGGELFF; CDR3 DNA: TGTGCCAGCAGTTACTCGCCGGGACAGGGAGGGGAGCTGTTTTTT
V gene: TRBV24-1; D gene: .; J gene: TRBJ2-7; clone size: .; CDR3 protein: CATSDLMGTPNEQYF; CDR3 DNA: TGTGCCACCAGTGATTTGATGGGCACCCCGAATGAGCAGTACTTC
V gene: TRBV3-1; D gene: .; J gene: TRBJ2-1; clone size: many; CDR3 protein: CASSPLGNEQFF; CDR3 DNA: TGTGCCAGCAGCCCCCTAGGGAATGAGCAGTTCTTC
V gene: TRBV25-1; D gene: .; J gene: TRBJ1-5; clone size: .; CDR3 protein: CASRGSQGPQHF; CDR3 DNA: TGTGCCAGTAGGGGCTCCCAGGGGCCCCAGCATTTT
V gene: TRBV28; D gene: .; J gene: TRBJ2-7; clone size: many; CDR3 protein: CASGVYEQYF; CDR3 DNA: TGTGCCAGCGGGGTATACGAGCAGTACTTC